This paragraph covers one T cell receptor (beta chain) sequence. V shed 5 bases and J shed 4 bases, with 7 bases lying between them. Germline loops: CDR1 MNHEY, CDR2 SMNVEV (reference sequence). This CDR3 is built from 12 residues. Allocation to cohorts depended on clinical history reported by the participants. These data are taken from a study of blood T cell repertoires in COVID-19. Across the study: Two negative PCRs, clearance, or symptom resolution characterized the recovered Cohort 3 donors. Material from acute and convalescent COVID-19 was sourced from the United States, Italy and Spain. From T cells, B-cell-depleted T cells, or PBMCs came the material, which was cDNA or gDNA.

The table came from immunoSEQ multiplex PCR; TCRdb's copy has only in-frame clones and leaves some out. The sample carries 200,000 or so clones, roughly 84% recorded once. The V and J genes are TRBV27 and TRBJ2-3; D is uncertain. This receptor was obtained from a man under 40 in a cohort exposed to, infected with or recovered from COVID-19 (not recorded which). What was sequenced was PBMCs or T cells enriched from blood (not recorded which). The CDR3 DNA is TGTGCCAGCAGTCGCCTAGCAGATACGCAGTATTTT. It codes for CASSRLADTQYF.